One and the same sample provided the 10 T cell receptor beta chains below, sequenced in a study of T cell repertoires in cytomegalovirus infection. Using its own MiXCR run on the reads, TCRdb lists one record per CDR3 protein. This table has some 400,000 distinct CDR3 sequences, 15% to 20% appearing once. Sequenced: PBMCs. These receptors all stem from a human donor in good health (CMV status not recorded). Some clones in this sample may be carry-over from other donors' samples.

This chain joins TRBV7-2 and TRBJ2-5; D is perhaps TRBD2 (7 bases). The CDR3 length is 17 residues. CDR1 SGHTA and CDR2 FQGNSA come from the germline V gene. Trimming shortened V by 1 base and J by 4 bases, and 19 bases separated the two germline ends. The CDR3 reads CASSLVVIRRGGETQYF. The CDR3 nucleotides are TGTGCCAGCAGCTTAGTGGTTATCCGGAGGGGGGGAGAGACCCAGTACTTC. The whole variable domain, filled in from reference TRBV7-2 and TRBJ2-5, reads GAGVSQSPSNKVTEKGKDVELRCDPISGHTALYWYRQSLGQGLEFLIYFQGNSAPDKSGLPSDRFSAERTGGSVSTLTIQRTQQEDSAVYLCASSLVVIRRGGETQYFGPGTRLLVL.

The rearrangement uses TRBV7-9 and TRBJ1-4; D gene ambiguous. V shed 3 bases and J shed 5 bases, with 10 bases lying between them. Germline-derived CDR1 and CDR2 are SEHNR and FQNEAQ (reference sequence). This CDR3 spans 14 amino acids. The CDR3 nucleotides are TGTGCCAGCAGCTTTGCAGGCTCGAATGAAAAACTGTTTTTT. Amino acids: CASSFAGSNEKLFF.

This clonotype was observed at least ten times. The V call is TRBV7-2, the J call TRBJ2-7, with 13 positions matching TRBD2. J lost 0 bases, V lost 0 bases, and 2 bases had no gene match. CDR3 length: 17 amino acids. Germline loops: CDR1 SGHTA, CDR2 FQGNSA. The CDR3 region has the DNA TGTGCCAGCAGCTTAGCGAGACTAGCGGGGGGCTCCTACGAGCAGTACTTC. It encodes CASSLARLAGGSYEQYF.

The chain recombines TRBV6-2 or TRBV6-3 with TRBJ2-7; 10 bases map to TRBD2. With 4 bases clipped from V and 9 bases from J, the junction kept 9 bases outside the gene matches. The CDR3 runs to 14 residues. Germline V gene lookup returns CDR1 MNHEY and CDR2 SVGEGT. The CDR3 DNA follows: TGTGCCAGCAGTTGGGCTAGCGGGAGCGGATCGCAGTACTTC. This sequence encodes CASSWASGSGSQYF.

The chain joins TRBV20-1 to TRBJ2-3; 11 nucleotides align to TRBD2. The V and J ends lost 1 base and 1 base, in that order; junction bases with no gene match: 4. The CDR3 is made up of 16 amino acids. The germline gives CDR1 DFQATT, CDR2 SNEGSKA (reference sequence). CDR3 nucleotides: TGCAGTGCTAGAGGCCCGACTAGCGGGGGCACAGATACGCAGTATTTT. It specifies CSARGPTSGGTDTQYF.

This clonotype turned up a few times. The rearrangement uses TRBV4-1 and TRBJ2-3; D unresolved. The germline CDR1 and CDR2 sequences are MGHRA and YSYEKL. Trimming shortened V by 1 base and J by 1 base, and 15 bases separated the two germline ends. CDR3 length: 17 residues. The CDR3 DNA reads TGCGCCAGCAGCCAAGGGCACATCAATAGGGGCACAGATACGCAGTATTTT. Its protein is CASSQGHINRGTDTQYF.

The gene calls are TRBV5-4 and TRBJ2-3, with D perhaps assigned TRBD1 or TRBD2 (6 bases each). Germline lookup yields CDR1 SGHNT and CDR2 YYREEE (reference sequence). Trimming removed 4 bases at V and 7 bases at J, with 13 bases between. The CDR3 runs to 13 residues. The CDR3 spells CASSLTGRNTQYF. DNA for the CDR3: TGTGCCAGCAGCCTTACAGGGAGGAATACGCAGTATTTT. The full variable domain, in which reference TRBV5-4 and TRBJ2-3 provide the parts outside the CDR3, is ETGVTQSPTHLIKTRGQQVTLRCSSQSGHNTVSWYQQALGQGPQFIFQYYREEENGRGNFPPRFSGLQFPNYSSELNVNALELDDSALYLCASSLTGRNTQYFGPGTRLTVL.

The gene calls are TRBV28 and TRBJ1-3, with TRBD1 as a possible D gene (6 bases). From germline, CDR1 is MDHEN and CDR2 SYDVKM. The CDR3 totals 16 residues. The V end lost 6 bases, the J end lost 2 bases, and 17 bases lay between the germline ends. CDR3 in DNA: TGTGCCAGCAGGACAGGAAGAGGGGCTCCTGGAAACACCATATATTTT. Residues: CASRTGRGAPGNTIYF.

This clonotype came up many times. V gene TRBV11-2 combines with J gene TRBJ1-3, with a possible D match to TRBD1 (6 bases). Trimming took off 5 bases at V and 1 base at J, with 12 bases between the two ends. CDR3 length: 15 residues. Germline CDR1 and CDR2: SGHAT and FQNNGV. CDR3 sequence (DNA): TGTGCCAGCAGCCCCGAGGGGGTTTCTGGAAACACCATATATTTT. Amino acids: CASSPEGVSGNTIYF.

The V call is TRBV15, the J call TRBJ2-7, with 7 bases identical to TRBD1. The germline CDR1 and CDR2 sequences are LNHNV and YYDKDF (reference sequence). V lost 2 bases and J lost 2; bases outside the gene matches: 6. The CDR3 is made up of 15 amino acids. CDR3: CATSRSRGTAYEQYF. The CDR3 DNA sequence: TGTGCCACCAGCAGATCCAGGGGGACAGCCTACGAGCAGTACTTC. Complete variable domain (other parts from reference TRBV15 and TRBJ2-7): DAMVIQNPRYQVTQFGKPVTLSCSQTLNHNVMYWYQQKSSQAPKLLFHYYDKDFNNEADTPDNFQSRRPNTSFCFLDIRSPGLGDTAMYLCATSRSRGTAYEQYFGPGTRLTVT.